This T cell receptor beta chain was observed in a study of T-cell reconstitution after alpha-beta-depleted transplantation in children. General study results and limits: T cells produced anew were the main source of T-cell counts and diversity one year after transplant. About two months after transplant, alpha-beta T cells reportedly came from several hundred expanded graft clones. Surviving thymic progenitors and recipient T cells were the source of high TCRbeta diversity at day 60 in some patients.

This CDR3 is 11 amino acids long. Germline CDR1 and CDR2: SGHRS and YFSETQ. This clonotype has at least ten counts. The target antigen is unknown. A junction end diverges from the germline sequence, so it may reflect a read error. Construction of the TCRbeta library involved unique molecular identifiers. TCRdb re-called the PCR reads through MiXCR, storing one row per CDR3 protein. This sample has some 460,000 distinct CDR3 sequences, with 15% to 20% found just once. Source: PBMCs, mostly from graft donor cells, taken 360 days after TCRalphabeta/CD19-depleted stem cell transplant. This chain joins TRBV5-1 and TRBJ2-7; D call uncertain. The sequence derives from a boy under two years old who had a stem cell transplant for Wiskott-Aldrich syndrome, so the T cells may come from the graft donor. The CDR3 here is CASSSAYEQYF. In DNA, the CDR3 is TGTGCCAGCAGTTCCGCCTACGAGCAGTACTTC.